This note documents a single T cell receptor beta chain sequence. Antigen specificity is unknown. The data were taken from a study of regulatory T cells in long-lasting Graves disease. Study-wide findings and caveats: Less diverse TCR repertoires were seen in persistent Graves' patients than in newly diagnosed ones.

In germline, CDR1 is SGHRS, CDR2 YFSETQ. The CDR3 runs 14 residues. Trimming cost V 6 bases and J 3 bases, with 16 bases left between them. Indicated time point: newly diagnosed GD, antithyroid drugs for less than 3 months. Extracted PBMC RNA gave rise to the TCR library. In Xi'an, China, an endocrinology department was the source of patients. In building TCR beta libraries, iRepertoire HTBI primers were used together with Arm-PCR of CDR3 regions. Authors' processing steps: In the combined samples, approximately 64 TRBV and some 14 TRBJ segments were identified. From the multiplex PCR reads, TCRdb called clonotypes with MiXCR, one entry per CDR3 protein. TCRdb's processing, not the study's, gives the V and J calls here. This table has about 530,000 distinct CDR3 sequences, around 15% appearing once. These same records also appear under a second study, on T cells in Graves' hyperthyroidism and ophthalmopathy.

This TCR was recovered from a woman aged 35-60 years with Graves disease. The chain has TRBV5-1 and TRBJ2-7; D is perhaps TRBD2 (6 bases). The sequenced sample was peripheral blood mononuclear cells (PBMCs), obtained at new diagnosis, from a patient treated with antithyroid drugs. CDR3 protein: CASNGGPTGYEQYF. CDR3 in DNA: TGCGCCAGCAACGGGGGACCCACCGGCTACGAGCAGTACTTC. Looking up the rest from reference TRBV5-1 and TRBJ2-7 gives the full variable domain: KAGVTQTPRYLIKTRGQQVTLSCSPISGHRSVSWYQQTPGQGLQFLFEYFSETQRNKGNFPGRFSGRQFSNSRSEMNVSTLELGDSALYLCASNGGPTGYEQYFGPGTRLTVT.